This T cell receptor beta chain comes out of a study of control samples from healthy donors and cancer patients. The trim removed 0 bases at V and 6 bases at J, leaving 6 bases unmatched. Germline assignment: CDR1 LGHDT and CDR2 YNNKEL (reference sequence). The CDR3 totals 16 residues. Only in-frame clones appear in the TCRdb table, and some are missing; sequencing was by immunoSEQ multiplex PCR. The sample has 150,000 to 200,000 clones; about 92% are singletons. Sequenced: blood. The chain employs TRBV3-1 (or the pseudogene TRBV3-2) and TRBJ2-5, with 11 bases identical to TRBD2. This clonotype originated in a man between 25 and 39 years old in good health. The chain's CDR3 is CASSQDLGTSGQTQYF. CDR3 nucleotides: TGTGCCAGCAGCCAAGATCTCGGGACTAGCGGACAGACCCAGTACTTC.